Listed below are T cell receptor beta chains from one sample, sequenced in a study of T-cell memory formation after mild COVID-19. TCRdb reprocessed the 5' RACE reads with MiXCR, giving one entry per CDR3 protein. The sample lists 100,000 to 130,000 distinct CDR3 sequences, roughly a sixth occurring once. Input material: PBMCs or a T cell subset sorted from them (not recorded which). These receptors all stem from a man aged 18 to 35 who had mild COVID-19 (a few samples of this study predate the infection). Cell type and time point are not known. Each CDR3 is given with its conserved first and last residue. D genes are given only for firm matches. Expanded clones are given a class, and other clones once, few, many or no size at all.

j_call: TRBJ2-6
clone_size: .
d_call: .
v_call: TRBV7-2
cdr3_nt: TGTGCCAGCAGCTCCTATAGCCTCGGGGCCAACGTCCTGACTTTC
cdr3_aa: CASSSYSLGANVLTF

j_call: TRBJ2-1
clone_size: .
d_call: .
v_call: TRBV15
cdr3_nt: TGTGCCACCAGCAGAGAAACGGGAGCTCTCGAGCAGTTCTTC
cdr3_aa: CATSRETGALEQFF

j_call: TRBJ2-3
clone_size: .
d_call: .
v_call: TRBV9
cdr3_nt: TGTGCCAGCAGCCGGGTGGGCGGTCCCACAGATACGCAGTATTTT
cdr3_aa: CASSRVGGPTDTQYF

j_call: TRBJ1-1
clone_size: .
d_call: TRBD1
v_call: TRBV9
cdr3_nt: TGTGCCAGCAGCGTGGGACAGGGGGCGCTTGGTGTCACTGAAGCTTTCTTT
cdr3_aa: CASSVGQGALGVTEAFF

j_call: TRBJ2-2
clone_size: .
d_call: .
v_call: TRBV24-1
cdr3_nt: TGTGCCACCAGTGATCGCCGGTTGGGGTCCCCCGGGGAGCTGTTTTTT
cdr3_aa: CATSDRRLGSPGELFF

j_call: TRBJ2-1
clone_size: .
d_call: .
v_call: TRBV6-5
cdr3_nt: TGTGCCAGCAGCAATACAGGCCAGCAGTTCTTC
cdr3_aa: CASSNTGQQFF

j_call: TRBJ2-6
clone_size: many
d_call: TRBD2
v_call: TRBV20-1
cdr3_nt: TGCAGCAGCGGGAGGGGGCGGTTTACTGGGGCCAACGTCCTGACTTTC
cdr3_aa: CSSGRGRFTGANVLTF

j_call: TRBJ1-1
clone_size: few
d_call: .
v_call: TRBV11-2
cdr3_nt: TGTGCCAGCAGCCCCTCAGCACAAATAAACACTGAAGCTTTCTTT
cdr3_aa: CASSPSAQINTEAFF

j_call: TRBJ1-2
clone_size: few
d_call: .
v_call: TRBV5-1
cdr3_nt: TGCGCCAGCAGCTCTGACGGGGACTATGGCTACACCTTC
cdr3_aa: CASSSDGDYGYTF

j_call: TRBJ2-5
clone_size: .
d_call: TRBD2
v_call: TRBV7-2
cdr3_nt: TGTGCCAGCAGCTACGAGCGGGGGCCTGGAACCCAGTACTTC
cdr3_aa: CASSYERGPGTQYF